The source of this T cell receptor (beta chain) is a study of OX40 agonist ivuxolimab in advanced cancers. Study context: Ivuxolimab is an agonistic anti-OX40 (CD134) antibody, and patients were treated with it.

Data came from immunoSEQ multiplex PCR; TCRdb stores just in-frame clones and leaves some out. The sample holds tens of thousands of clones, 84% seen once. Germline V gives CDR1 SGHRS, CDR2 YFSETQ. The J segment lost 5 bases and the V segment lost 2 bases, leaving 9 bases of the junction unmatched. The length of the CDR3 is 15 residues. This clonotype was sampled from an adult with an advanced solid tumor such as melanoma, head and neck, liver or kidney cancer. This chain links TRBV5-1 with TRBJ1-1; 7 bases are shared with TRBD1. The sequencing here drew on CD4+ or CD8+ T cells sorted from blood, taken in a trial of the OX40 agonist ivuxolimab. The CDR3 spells CASSLRQGLGTEAFF. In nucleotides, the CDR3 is TGCGCCAGCAGCTTAAGACAGGGCCTTGGGACTGAAGCTTTCTTT.